The present entry profiles one T cell receptor beta chain with its context. Its target is not known. Other DNA sequences from this sample encode an identical CDR3 as well. The method was immunoSEQ multiplex PCR; TCRdb's version includes in-frame clones alone and lacks a portion of them. The sample records tens of thousands of clones, more than 80% being singletons. From germline, CDR1 is LNHDA and CDR2 SQIVND (reference sequence). V shed 0 bases and J shed 3 bases, with 5 bases lying between them. This CDR3 contains 13 residues. This sample was included in a study of regulatory and conventional T cells in RAG deficiency. General study results and limits: In Omenn syndrome, sorted "Tregs" may be peripherally activated cells. Shannon entropy was markedly lower and Simpson indices higher in RAG-deficient patients than control T-cell subsets. In Omenn syndrome, Treg and Tconv repertoires overlapped >75%.

This same sample was also part of a study on regulatory T cells. From that paper: The primer mix had 52 TRBV and 13 TRBJ primers.

The chain recombines TRBV19 with TRBJ2-5, with no clear D. The sequence was obtained from a human donor in good health. Sample: CD8+ T cells sorted from blood. The CDR3 DNA reads TGTGCCAGTAGTATAGATGGGGAAGAGACCCAGTACTTC. Protein sequence: CASSIDGEETQYF.